This T cell receptor (beta chain) was identified during a study of blood T cells in healthy people across ages. It was with a sample-barcoded 5' primer and a J-beta primer mix that a second PCR of roughly 6 to 12 cycles was run. MiXCR, applied by TCRdb to the 5' RACE reads, yields one record per CDR3 protein. Here the sample spans 600,000 to 900,000 distinct CDR3 sequences, more than 25% being singletons. The V gene lost 0 bases and the J gene lost 4 bases, with 7 bases spanning the gap. This CDR3 is 14 amino acids long. The germline V gene has CDR1 MGHRA and CDR2 YSYEKL. These data were also filed under a second study, of T cells of mothers and their children.

This sequence was found in a boy between 5 and 17 years old in good health. The V call is TRBV4-1, the J call TRBJ2-1; D not resolved. The source material was blood. Here the CDR3 reads CASSQDALYNEQFF. Here the CDR3 DNA reads TGCGCCAGCAGCCAAGATGCCTTATACAATGAGCAGTTCTTC.